These 16 T cell receptor beta chains were sequenced from one sample in a study of blood T cell repertoires in COVID-19. Measured with immunoSEQ multiplex PCR; TCRdb has only the in-frame clones, and not every one. The top ten clones hold around 16% of a sample with about 270,000 clones, 70% to 90% of them seen once. Sequencing was carried out using PBMCs or T cells enriched from blood (not recorded which). The receptors stem from a man between 18 and 29 years old who had recovered from COVID-19.

The chain carries TRBV7-9 and TRBJ1-1; D gene uncertain. The CDR3 is made up of 13 amino acids. CDR1 and CDR2 (germline): SEHNR, FQNEAQ (reference sequence). V lost 4 bases and J lost 0, with 6 bases in between. For the CDR3, the DNA is TGTGCCAGCAGCTCCCCAGTGAACACTGAAGCTTTCTTT. As protein: CASSSPVNTEAFF.

This clone was seen a few times. J is TRBJ1-1 and V is TRBV5-4; D is perhaps TRBD1 (5 bases). The V end was cut by 4 bases, the J end by 0 bases, with 10 bases between. The CDR3 has 14 residues. CDR1 and CDR2 from the germline V gene are SGHNT and YYREEE (reference sequence). CDR3 nucleotide sequence: TGTGCCAGCAGCGCGACAGTTTTGAACACTGAAGCTTTCTTT. Its protein is CASSATVLNTEAFF.

This chain uses TRBV19 with TRBJ1-4; 9 bases are a match to TRBD1. The CDR3 is 13 residues long. CDR1 and CDR2 from the germline V gene are LNHDA and SQIVND (reference sequence). Trimming cost V 5 bases and J 8 bases; bases outside gene matches: 3. For the CDR3, the DNA is TGTGCCAGTAGTGGACAGGGGAACGAAAAACTGTTTTTT. Translating it yields CASSGQGNEKLFF. Drawing the rest from reference TRBV19 and TRBJ1-4, the complete variable domain is DGGITQSPKYLFRKEGQNVTLSCEQNLNHDAMYWYRQDPGQGLRLIYYSQIVNDFQKGDIAEGYSVSREKKESFPLTVTSAQKNPTAFYLCASSGQGNEKLFFGSGTQLSVL.

The V and J genes are TRBV6-5 and TRBJ1-3; D gene unclear. The CDR3 has 14 amino acids. V was cut by 7 bases and J by 0 bases, with 10 bases left in between. Germline loops: CDR1 MNHEY, CDR2 SVGAGI. In DNA, the CDR3 is TGTGCCAGCAAAGAATCAGGCTCTGGAAACACCATATATTTT. Translating it yields CASKESGSGNTIYF.

This chain joins TRBV30 and TRBJ1-1; D is unclear. The germline gives CDR1 GTSNPN, CDR2 SVGIG (reference sequence). Trimming removed 3 bases from V and 4 bases from J, with 21 bases in between. The CDR3 covers 16 residues. CDR3 nucleotide sequence: TGTGCCTGGAGAAGCGGTGGAGGGAGATCGTCCACTGAAGCTTTCTTT. It specifies CAWRSGGGRSSTEAFF.

V is TRBV19 and J is TRBJ2-7; 8 bases agree with TRBD1. The trim removed 5 bases at V and 5 bases at J, leaving 8 bases unmatched. The germline gives CDR1 LNHDA, CDR2 SQIVND (reference sequence). The CDR3 consists of 14 residues. The CDR3, as DNA: TGTGCCAGTAGTTCGGACAGGGTGAGCAACGAGCAGTACTTC. Protein sequence: CASSSDRVSNEQYF.

The rearrangement joins TRBV19 to TRBJ2-1; 8 nucleotides agree with TRBD2. V gave up 1 base and J gave up 7 bases; unmatched junction bases: 6. Germline-derived CDR1 and CDR2 are LNHDA and SQIVND (reference sequence). There are 15 residues in the CDR3. CDR3 nucleotides: TGTGCCAGTAGTATAGTGGGACTAGTCCATAATGAGCAGTTCTTC. It yields the protein CASSIVGLVHNEQFF.

This clone is a singleton in its sample. This chain connects TRBV11-3 to TRBJ2-1; tentatively, D is TRBD2 (6 bases). Germline CDR1 is SGHNT and CDR2 is YENEEA. CDR3 length: 16 residues. The ends were cut back, 2 bases at V and 0 bases at J, with 11 bases in the middle. In DNA form, the CDR3 reads TGTGCCAGCAGCTTATTAGCGGCAAGCTCCTACAATGAGCAGTTCTTC. Translation gives CASSLLAASSYNEQFF.

The rearrangement links TRBV10-3 to TRBJ1-1, with a tentative D call TRBD1 (5 bases). V shed 8 bases and J shed 5 bases, with 12 bases lying between them. The CDR3 has 12 residues. Germline V gene lookup returns CDR1 ENHRY and CDR2 SYGVKD. The CDR3 loop reads CAIGGERTEAFF. For the CDR3, the DNA is TGTGCCATCGGAGGGGAACGGACTGAAGCTTTCTTT.

This chain uses TRBV4-1 with TRBJ1-4; no clear D gene. With 1 base removed from V and 7 bases from J, the gap between germline ends came to 7 bases. This CDR3 region has 13 residues. CDR1 is MGHRA and CDR2 is YSYEKL in the germline V gene. Here the CDR3 reads CASSQAIPEKLFF. Here the CDR3 DNA reads TGCGCCAGCAGCCAAGCCATTCCTGAAAAACTGTTTTTT.

In its sample, this clone was seen a few times. The chain has TRBV5-8 and TRBJ1-4; D possibly corresponds to TRBD1 (5 bases). This CDR3 has 13 amino acids. Germline lookup yields CDR1 SGHTS and CDR2 YDEGEE. Trimming took 6 bases from V and 4 from J, leaving 10 bases between them. The CDR3 reads CASTGLNNEKLFF. CDR3 in DNA: TGTGCCAGCACGGGACTGAATAATGAAAAACTGTTTTTT.

V usage is TRBV7-3 and J usage is TRBJ2-1, with TRBD2 matching over 9 bases. Germline loops: CDR1 SGHTA, CDR2 FQGTGA. V dropped 2 bases and J dropped 7; count of bases not matched to a gene: 6. This CDR3 comprises 15 residues. The CDR3 nucleotides read TGTGCCAGCAGCTTAGGCGGGAGGGCCCGGAATGAGCAGTTCTTC. It encodes CASSLGGRARNEQFF.

This rearrangement joins TRBV11-2 to TRBJ1-2, with 8 bases identical to TRBD1. Germline lookup yields CDR1 SGHAT and CDR2 FQNNGV. This CDR3 region has 14 residues. V shed 1 base and J 6 bases; nucleotides not matched to a gene: 4. Here the CDR3 DNA reads TGTGCCAGCAGCTTAGGCAGGGGGCTGGATGGCTACACCTTC. Its translation: CASSLGRGLDGYTF.

V usage is TRBV4-1 and J usage is TRBJ1-2; D might be TRBD1 (6 bases). In germline, CDR1 is MGHRA, CDR2 YSYEKL. Trimming stripped 0 bases from V and 0 bases from J, with 11 bases between. This CDR3 region has 16 residues. This CDR3 reads CASSQEGGVSNYGYTF. The CDR3 DNA sequence: TGCGCCAGCAGCCAAGAAGGGGGGGTTTCTAACTATGGCTACACCTTC.

This chain joins TRBV29-1 and TRBJ1-3, with 11 positions matching TRBD1. Trimming cost V 4 bases and J 5 bases; bases outside gene matches: 7. There are 15 residues in the CDR3. Germline values: CDR1 SQVTM, CDR2 ANQGSEA. The DNA of the CDR3 is TGCAGCGTTGGATCCGGACAGGGGGCTCGAAACACCATATATTTT. Translating gives CSVGSGQGARNTIYF.

V gene TRBV11-3 combines with J gene TRBJ1-2, with D tentatively TRBD1 (5 bases). V lost 3 bases and J lost 3, with 11 bases in between. Germline lookup yields CDR1 SGHNT and CDR2 YENEEA. CDR3 length: 14 amino acids. CDR3 coding DNA: TGTGCCAGCAGCTTGATAGGGGAGGACTATGGCTACACCTTC. The encoded protein is CASSLIGEDYGYTF.